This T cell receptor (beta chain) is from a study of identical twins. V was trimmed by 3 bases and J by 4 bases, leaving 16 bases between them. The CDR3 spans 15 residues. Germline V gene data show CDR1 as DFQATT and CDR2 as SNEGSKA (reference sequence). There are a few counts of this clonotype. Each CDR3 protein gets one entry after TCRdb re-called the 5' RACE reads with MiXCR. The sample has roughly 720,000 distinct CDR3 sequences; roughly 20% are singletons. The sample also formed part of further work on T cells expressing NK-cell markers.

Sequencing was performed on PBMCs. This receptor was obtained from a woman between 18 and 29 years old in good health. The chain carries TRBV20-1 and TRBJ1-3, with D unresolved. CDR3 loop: CSARIGRSQGNTIYF. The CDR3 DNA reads TGCAGTGCTAGGATCGGCCGGTCGCAAGGAAACACCATATATTTT.